A single sample is the source of the 11 T cell receptor beta chains below, sequenced in a study of T-cell reconstitution after alpha-beta-depleted transplantation in children. The authors prepared the TCRbeta library with unique molecular identifiers. One entry per CDR3 protein results from TCRdb running MiXCR on the PCR reads. The sample lists approximately 210,000 distinct CDR3 sequences, roughly 18% seen once, with around 45% in the top ten. This specimen was PBMCs, mostly from graft donor cells, taken 360 days after TCRalphabeta/CD19-depleted stem cell transplant. Receptors originate from a male patient between 2 and 15 years old who had a stem cell transplant for acute lymphoblastic leukemia, so the T cells may come from the graft donor.

The J gene is TRBJ2-1, the V gene TRBV6-2 or TRBV6-3; D possibly corresponds to TRBD1 (5 bases). Germline V gene lookup returns CDR1 MNHEY and CDR2 SVGEGT. Between the trimmed V and J ends, which lost 7 bases and 0 bases, there was a span of 13 bases. The CDR3 runs to 15 residues. CDR3 sequence: CASTLTAPSYNEQFF. DNA of the CDR3: TGTGCCAGCACCCTGACAGCCCCCTCCTACAATGAGCAGTTCTTC.

The chain is built from TRBV3-1 and TRBJ2-7, with unresolved D. The CDR3 is 13 residues long. With 0 bases removed from V and 3 bases from J, the gap between germline ends came to 6 bases. CDR1 LGHDT and CDR2 YNNKEL come from the germline V gene (reference sequence). CDR3 loop: CASSQDSRYEQYF. The CDR3, as DNA: TGTGCCAGCAGCCAAGATAGCCGCTACGAGCAGTACTTC.

A few counts support this clonotype. V gene TRBV5-1 combines with J gene TRBJ1-1; D is undetermined. The CDR3 sequence is 14 residues long. V was pared by 1 base and J by 3 bases, with 10 bases between. Germline CDR1 and CDR2: SGHRS and YFSETQ. The CDR3 bases are TGCGCCAGCAGCTTGTTTTCGGGAGACACTGAAGCTTTCTTT. Its translation is CASSLFSGDTEAFF.

The genes are TRBV7-9 and TRBJ2-5; the match to TRBD1 covers 10 bases. Germline V gene data show CDR1 as SEHNR and CDR2 as FQNEAQ (reference sequence). The CDR3 contains 15 residues. After removal of 4 bases from V and 5 bases from J, the junction contained 7 bases not matched to a gene. The CDR3 coding sequence is TGTGCCAGCAGCTCCAGACAGGGGGCTAGGGAGACCCAGTACTTC. This translates into CASSSRQGARETQYF.

This chain uses TRBV18 with TRBJ2-3; D is undetermined. Trimming shortened V by 4 bases and J by 6 bases, and 11 bases separated the two germline ends. The CDR3 runs 13 residues. Looked up from germline, CDR1 is KGHSH and CDR2 is LQKENI. CDR3 amino acids: CASSLYPRDTQYF. CDR3 nucleotide sequence: TGTGCCAGCTCACTATACCCCCGGGATACGCAGTATTTT.

V and J are TRBV18 and TRBJ2-1; D is unresolved. CDR1 KGHSH and CDR2 LQKENI come from the germline V gene. The CDR3 contains 12 residues. The V end was cut by 3 bases, the J end by 5 bases, with 5 bases between. The chain's CDR3 is CASSPLNNEQFF. CDR3 bases: TGTGCCAGCTCACCCTTGAACAATGAGCAGTTCTTC.

This clonotype was picked up a small number of times. The chain carries TRBV7-2 and TRBJ2-3; D might be TRBD1 (5 bases). The CDR3 has 16 residues. The V end was cut by 5 bases, the J end by 3 bases, with 18 bases between. From germline, CDR1 is SGHTA and CDR2 FQGNSA. CDR3 region: CASSVYRGSSTDTQYF. CDR3 bases: TGTGCCAGCAGCGTATATAGGGGTTCCTCGACAGATACGCAGTATTTT.

This clonotype was observed a single time. A much larger clone differs by one base, so this may be a read error. The V gene is TRBV19, the J gene TRBJ2-2; TRBD1 matches at 9 bases. This CDR3 has 15 residues. From germline, CDR1 is LNHDA and CDR2 SQIVND (reference sequence). The ends lost 6 bases at V and 5 bases at J; junction bases unmatched: 7. DNA for the CDR3: TGTGCCAGTAGAACCGGGACAGGGAGGACCGGGGAGCTGTTTTTT. This codes for CASRTGTGRTGELFF.

This clonotype has just a few counts. The rearrangement uses TRBV20-1 and TRBJ2-3; 8 bases are a match to TRBD2. This CDR3 is built from 12 residues. Germline CDR1 DFQATT, CDR2 SNEGSKA (reference sequence). This CDR3 is CSPGGGTDTQYF. The CDR3 nucleotides are TGCTCCCCCGGGGGGGGTACAGATACGCAGTATTTT.

In this sample, this clonotype turned up many times. The chain carries TRBV5-1 and TRBJ2-1; TRBD2 agrees at 7 bases. The germline V gene encodes CDR1 SGHRS and CDR2 YFSETQ. V trimming: 4 bases; J trimming: 4 bases; junction bases outside the gene matches: 2. There are 13 residues in the CDR3. As DNA, the CDR3 is TGCGCCAGCAGCGCAGCGGGGTACAATGAGCAGTTCTTC. This gives the protein CASSAAGYNEQFF.

There are a few counts of this clonotype. V gene TRBV2 combines with J gene TRBJ2-1; 9 positions match TRBD2. The ends lost 3 bases at V and 6 bases at J; junction bases unmatched: 3. The CDR3 totals 14 residues. Per germline, CDR1 SNHLY and CDR2 FYNNEI. CDR3 amino acids: CASSDGGRVNEQFF. The DNA of the CDR3 is TGTGCCAGCAGTGATGGCGGGAGGGTCAATGAGCAGTTCTTC.